This T cell receptor (beta chain) was recovered during a study of T-cell reconstitution after alpha-beta-depleted transplantation in children. CDR1 is SGHDT, CDR2 YYEEEE, per germline. CDR3 size: 15 residues. The V gene end was trimmed by 1 base and the J gene end by 4 bases; junction bases not matched to a gene: 4. Preparation of the TCRbeta library involved a method that used unique molecular identifiers. TCRdb reprocessed the PCR reads via MiXCR and lists one record per CDR3 protein. The repertoire holds about 340,000 distinct CDR3 sequences, with 10% as singletons. The material sequenced was PBMCs from the stem cell graft donor, taken from the stem cell graft. V gene TRBV5-6 combines with J gene TRBJ2-7, with TRBD2 identical over 11 bases. The TCR originated in a human donor who donated a stem cell graft to a child with acute lymphoblastic leukemia. This CDR3 is CASSLFPSGGYEQYF. In nucleotides, the CDR3 is TGTGCCAGCAGCTTGTTCCCTAGCGGGGGGTACGAGCAGTACTTC.